Listed below are T cell receptor beta chains from one sample, sequenced in a study of follicular helper T cells after annual influenza vaccination. The assay was immunoSEQ multiplex PCR, and TCRdb's table has in-frame clones only and misses some. Counted here are 6,000 to 9,500 clones, 83% occurring once; the ten biggest clones make up around 1.7%. The specimen comprised CXCR5+ CD38- circulating T follicular helper cells from blood, sampled 7 days after influenza vaccination. Every receptor here comes from an adult who received the influenza vaccine. Both conserved end residues are part of each CDR3. The D gene is left open where the match is weak. For some rows the clone size is stated as once, few or many, or as a class when expanded; others skip it.

TRBD1	once	TRBV10-3	TRBJ1-2	CAISDPVQGEIYGYTF	TGTGCCATCAGTGACCCCGTACAGGGGGAGATCTATGGCTACACCTTC
-	-	TRBV30	TRBJ1-6	CAWSVDTGYSPLHF	TGTGCCTGGAGTGTAGATACAGGGTATTCACCCCTCCACTTT
TRBD2	-	TRBV4-3	TRBJ2-2	CASSQDPPSGGPSSDTGELFF	TGCGCCAGCAGCCAAGATCCCCCTAGCGGGGGCCCCAGTTCGGACACCGGGGAGCTGTTTTTT
-	-	TRBV5-1	TRBJ2-1	CASSRGGDRPNEQFF	TGCGCCAGCTCCAGGGGAGGGGACCGACCTAATGAGCAGTTCTTC
-	-	TRBV7-2	TRBJ1-6	CASSSRPKEGNSPLHF	TGTGCCAGCAGCTCACGGCCCAAGGAAGGAAATTCACCCCTCCACTTT
-	-	TRBV5-1	TRBJ2-1	CASSLGLPGVASYNEQFF	TGCGCCAGCAGCTTGGGCCTACCGGGCGTTGCCTCCTACAATGAGCAGTTCTTC
-	-	TRBV7-6	TRBJ2-1	CASSLSRTNNEQFF	TGTGCCAGCAGCTTAAGCAGGACCAACAATGAGCAGTTCTTC
TRBD1	-	TRBV9	TRBJ2-7	CASSSGQGFDEQYF	TGTGCCAGCAGCTCCGGACAGGGTTTCGACGAGCAGTACTTC
-	-	TRBV5-1	TRBJ2-7	CASSLHRDSYEQYF	TGCGCCAGCAGCTTACACAGGGACTCCTACGAGCAGTACTTC
-	-	TRBV4-1	TRBJ2-2	CASSQDHQGGYLGTGELFF	TGCGCCAGCAGCCAAGATCACCAGGGGGGATATCTAGGCACCGGGGAGCTGTTTTTT
-	once	TRBV5-4	TRBJ2-2	CASSLARGARNTGELFF	TGTGCCAGCAGCTTGGCTCGGGGGGCTCGTAACACCGGGGAGCTGTTTTTT
-	-	TRBV7-2	TRBJ2-3	CASSFFGTTDTQYF	TGTGCCAGCAGCTTCTTCGGGACCACAGATACGCAGTATTTT
-	-	TRBV1	TRBJ2-1	CTSSQENPLKAGVGNEQFF	TGCACCAGCAGCCAAGAAAACCCCCTTAAAGCGGGGGTCGGGAATGAGCAGTTCTTC
TRBD1	-	TRBV7-2	TRBJ2-1	CASRTTGTGSFNEQFF	TGTGCCAGCAGAACAACCGGGACAGGCTCCTTCAATGAGCAGTTCTTC
-	few	TRBV30	TRBJ1-5	CAWSGVGRNQPQHF	TGTGCCTGGTCAGGGGTCGGGCGCAATCAGCCCCAGCATTTT
-	-	TRBV19	TRBJ2-2	CASSYRATLGELFF	TGTGCCAGTAGCTACAGGGCCACTCTCGGGGAGCTGTTTTTT
-	-	TRBV11-2	TRBJ2-7	CASSFLGGSYEQYF	TGTGCCAGCAGCTTCTTAGGGGGCTCCTACGAGCAGTACTTC
-	-	TRBV2	TRBJ1-3	CASSEGGNTIYF	TGTGCCAGCAGTGAGGGAGGAAACACCATATATTTT
TRBD1	-	TRBV28	TRBJ1-1	CASSLWDRGNTEAFF	TGTGCCAGCAGTTTGTGGGACAGGGGGAACACTGAAGCTTTCTTT
-	-	TRBV19	TRBJ1-3	CASSAEYSGNTIYF	TGTGCCAGTAGTGCGGAGTACTCTGGAAACACCATATATTTT
TRBD1	-	TRBV6-1	TRBJ2-7	CASSEGWWDSIFSYEQYF	TGTGCCAGCAGTGAAGGTTGGTGGGACAGCATATTCTCCTACGAGCAGTACTTC
TRBD1	-	TRBV2	TRBJ1-6	CASTGGQGWNNSPLHF	TGTGCCAGCACTGGTGGACAGGGCTGGAATAATTCACCCCTCCACTTT
TRBD2	-	TRBV28	TRBJ2-3	CASSFGTSGGEGTQYF	TGTGCCAGCAGTTTTGGGACTAGCGGGGGGGAGGGTACGCAGTATTTT
-	-	TRBV6-1	TRBJ1-2	CASSEGLYGYTF	TGTGCCAGCAGTGAAGGTCTCTATGGCTACACCTTC
TRBD2	-	TRBV2	TRBJ2-5	CASTRTSQETQYF	TGTGCCAGCACCAGGACTAGCCAAGAGACCCAGTACTTC
TRBD2	few	TRBV7-7	TRBJ2-2	CASSRLAGGMRELFF	TGTGCCAGCAGCCGACTAGCGGGGGGGATGCGGGAGCTGTTTTTT